This T cell receptor beta chain was retrieved from a study of cytomegalovirus exposure and HLA in healthy donors. Study in general: HLA-typed donors were the source of about 85 million unique TCRs, which an early data release held.

The germline V gene has CDR1 GTSNPN and CDR2 SVGIG (reference sequence). This CDR3 spans 13 amino acids. Between the trimmed V and J ends, which lost 2 bases and 7 bases, there was a span of 12 bases. With 60 Vbeta and 13 Jbeta primers, the PCR was carried out. TCRdb's copy holds only in-frame clones and misses some; the assay was immunoSEQ multiplex PCR. Of 50,000 or so clones in the sample, approximately 71% were seen once. The receptor's source is a man aged 35-49 years in good health and CMV-seropositive. This chain joins TRBV30 and TRBJ1-5, with a possible D match to TRBD1 (6 bases). The sample taken for sequencing was PBMCs. This chain's CDR3 is CAWSPQGLQPQHF. The DNA of the CDR3 is TGTGCCTGGAGTCCTCAGGGGCTACAGCCCCAGCATTTT. Based on the CDR3 plus reference TRBV30 and TRBJ1-5, the full variable domain is SQTIHQWPATLVQPVGSPLSLECTVEGTSNPNLYWYRQAAGRGLQLLFYSVGIGQISSEVPQNLSASRPQDRQFILSSKKLLLSDSGFYLCAWSPQGLQPQHFGDGTRLSIL.